This TCR beta chain comes out of a study of vaccination and CD4 T cells after COVID-19. Note on this clonotype: Its antigen is still unknown.

Cultured CD4+ T cell DNA underwent sequencing with the Oncomine TCR Beta short-read assay. TCRdb re-derived calls from the PCR reads in MiXCR, one entry per CDR3 protein. Among some 13,000 distinct CDR3 sequences listed, under 75% were seen once. The treatment: roughly ten-day PBMC culture with coronavirus spike peptide pools or control peptides (ViraFEST assay). The CDR3 is 16 residues long. V lost 6 bases, J lost 0 bases, and 18 bases lay in between. Germline CDR1 and CDR2: DFQATT and SNEGSKA (reference sequence). The sequence was obtained from a human donor who had recovered from COVID-19. The rearrangement joins TRBV20-1 to TRBJ1-3, with D possibly TRBD1 on 5 matching bases. Sequencing was performed on CD4+ T cells from blood, cultured in vitro. CDR3 bases: TGCAGTGCCCGGACCCCTTTACAGGACTCTGGAAACACCATATATTTT. Its protein product is CSARTPLQDSGNTIYF.